Below are 10 T cell receptor beta chains sequenced from a single sample in a study of blood T cell repertoires in COVID-19. Sequenced by immunoSEQ multiplex PCR; TCRdb stores in-frame clones only, minus some. The sample yields around 56,000 clones, about 70% seen once. Sequenced material: peripheral blood. These receptors all stem from a woman between 45 and 60 years old with active or convalescent COVID-19.

The CDR3 reads CASSEESFYGYTF. The CDR3 DNA sequence: TGTGCCAGCAGTGAAGAATCATTTTATGGCTACACCTTC. The chain combines TRBV6-1 with TRBJ1-2; D gene ambiguous. CDR1 and CDR2 (germline): MNHNS, SASEGT. The CDR3 contains 13 residues. V gave up 1 base and J gave up 5 bases, with 8 bases separating them.

V usage is TRBV5-1 and J usage is TRBJ1-1, with D maybe TRBD1 (5 bases). CDR1 is SGHRS, CDR2 YFSETQ, per germline. This CDR3 is 13 amino acids long. V lost 3 bases to trimming and J lost 1 base, with 7 bases between them. CDR3 in amino acids: CASSYQGNTEAFF. The DNA of the CDR3 is TGCGCCAGCAGCTACCAGGGGAACACTGAAGCTTTCTTT.

The gene calls are TRBV3-1 (or the pseudogene TRBV3-2) and TRBJ2-7, with TRBD2 as a possible D gene (6 bases). V lost 4 bases and J 6 bases, leaving 13 bases between the germline ends. Per the germline V gene, CDR1 is LGHDT and CDR2 is YNNKEL (reference sequence). This CDR3 contains 13 residues. CDR3 bases: TGTGCCAGCAGCCTCGGGGGAGGTAGCGAGCAGTACTTC. This encodes CASSLGGGSEQYF.

The chain uses TRBV28 and TRBJ2-7; 9 bases align to TRBD1. CDR1 is MDHEN, CDR2 SYDVKM, per germline. Losses at the gene ends were 4 bases for V and 5 bases for J; bases not matched to a gene: 12. The CDR3 has 16 amino acids. The CDR3 is CASSSQGDRVGDEQYF. In DNA, the CDR3 is TGTGCCAGCAGTTCCCAGGGGGACAGGGTGGGCGACGAGCAGTACTTC.

This chain connects TRBV5-4 to TRBJ1-6; D is uncertain. The germline V gene has CDR1 SGHNT and CDR2 YYREEE (reference sequence). The V gene lost 0 bases and the J gene lost 7 bases, with 8 bases spanning the gap. The CDR3 has 14 amino acids. The CDR3 spells CASSLERENSPLHF. The CDR3, as DNA: TGTGCCAGCAGCTTGGAAAGAGAGAATTCACCCCTCCACTTT.

In its sample, this clone was seen a few times. V is TRBV18 and J is TRBJ2-2; 7 bases fit TRBD1. CDR3 size: 17 residues. Germline V gene data show CDR1 as KGHSH and CDR2 as LQKENI. The ends lost 5 bases at V and 0 bases at J; junction bases unmatched: 9. Here the CDR3 DNA reads TGTGCCAGCTCAAACACAGGGGCGTTCGCGAACACCGGGGAGCTGTTTTTT. It encodes CASSNTGAFANTGELFF.

V and J are TRBV28 and TRBJ2-6, with D perhaps TRBD2 (6 bases). This CDR3 is built from 16 residues. Trimming cost V 0 bases and J 0 bases, with 6 bases left between them. Germline V lookup: CDR1 MDHEN, CDR2 SYDVKM. This CDR3 reads CASSLWGGSGANVLTF. The CDR3 DNA reads TGTGCCAGCAGTTTATGGGGGGGCTCTGGGGCCAACGTCCTGACTTTC.

In this sample, this clone turned up a few times. For the CDR3, the DNA is TGTGCCAGCAGCTTAGCGGATGGAGTTCAAGAGACCCAGTACTTC. Translating it yields CASSLADGVQETQYF. The V gene is TRBV7-2, the J gene TRBJ2-5, with no clear D. This CDR3 comprises 15 residues. Looked up from germline, CDR1 is SGHTA and CDR2 is FQGNSA. The V gene lost 0 bases and the J gene lost 2 bases, with 10 bases spanning the gap.

The sample holds a few counts of this clone. This rearrangement joins TRBV24-1 to TRBJ2-7; 8 bases are shared with TRBD1. The CDR3 runs 15 residues. V gave up 4 bases and J gave up 3 bases; unmatched junction bases: 7. The V gene's germline CDR1 is KGHDR and CDR2 SFDVKD. CDR3 sequence (DNA): TGTGCCACCAGTGACTCCACAGGGGGATTCTACGAGCAGTACTTC. Protein: CATSDSTGGFYEQYF.

The genes are TRBV19 and TRBJ2-6, with D perhaps matching TRBD2 (5 bases). The CDR3 consists of 16 residues. V lost 2 bases and J 4 bases, leaving 12 bases between the germline ends. Germline CDR1 reads LNHDA; CDR2 reads SQIVND (reference sequence). CDR3 in amino acids: CASSIPGGPGANVLTF. The CDR3 DNA follows: TGTGCCAGTAGTATACCCGGCGGGCCCGGGGCCAACGTCCTGACTTTC.